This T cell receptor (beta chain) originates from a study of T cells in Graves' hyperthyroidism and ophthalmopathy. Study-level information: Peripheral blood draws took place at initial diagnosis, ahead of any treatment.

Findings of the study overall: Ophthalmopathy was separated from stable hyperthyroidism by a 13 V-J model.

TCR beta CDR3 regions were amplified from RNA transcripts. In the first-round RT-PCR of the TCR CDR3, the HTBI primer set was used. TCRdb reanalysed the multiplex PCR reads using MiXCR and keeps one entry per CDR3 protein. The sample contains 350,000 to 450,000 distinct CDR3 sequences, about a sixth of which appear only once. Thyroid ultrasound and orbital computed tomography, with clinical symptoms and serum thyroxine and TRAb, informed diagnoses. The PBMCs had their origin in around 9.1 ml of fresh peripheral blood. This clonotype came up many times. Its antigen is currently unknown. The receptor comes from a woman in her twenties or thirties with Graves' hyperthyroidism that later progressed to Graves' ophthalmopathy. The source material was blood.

CDR3 DNA sequence: TGTGCCAGCAGCAGGCCCGGGACAGGGTTGGAAAAACTGTTTTTT. This encodes CASSRPGTGLEKLFF. V gene TRBV7-2 combines with J gene TRBJ1-4, with 9 bases lining up with TRBD1. V was clipped by 5 bases and J by 8 bases; unmatched bases: 9. The CDR3 length is 15 residues. Germline CDR1 SGHTA, CDR2 FQGNSA.